This TCR beta chain was found in a study of shared clonotypes between healthy human individuals. The germline gives CDR1 LGHNA, CDR2 YNFKEQ. There are 14 residues in the CDR3. Trimming removed 3 bases at V and 5 bases at J, with 14 bases between. With regard to this clone: What it binds is not known.

Assay: immunoSEQ multiplex PCR; the TCRdb copy retains only in-frame clones and omits some. The repertoire holds roughly 2,500,000 clones, with 80% to 95% as singletons. Study results and caveats: The study found roughly 5% of naive CD4 clonotypes shared across several donors. Generally, naive subsets (rather than memory subsets) showed larger estimated richness.

Sequenced material: naive CD4+ T cells from PBMCs. Subset given: CD45RA+ positively selected. The J gene is TRBJ2-7, the V gene TRBV4-2; a possible D gene is TRBD1 (6 bases). The clonotype originates from a man in his late teens or twenties in good health. Some clones in this sample may be carry-over from other donors' samples. This CDR3 is CASSQGQGKDEQYF. The CDR3 nucleotides are TGTGCCAGCAGCCAGGGCCAGGGGAAGGACGAGCAGTACTTC.